This is a list of T cell receptor beta chains from one sample in a study of OX40 agonist ivuxolimab in advanced cancers. Only in-frame clones appear in the TCRdb table, and some are missing; sequencing was by immunoSEQ multiplex PCR. The sample has around 70,000 clones, roughly 80% seen once. Sequences were derived from CD4+ or CD8+ T cells sorted from blood, sampled in a trial of the OX40 agonist ivuxolimab. These receptor sequences come from an adult with an advanced solid tumor such as melanoma, head and neck, liver or kidney cancer. Each CDR3 is given with its conserved first and last residue. Each record gives: D gene, J gene, V gene, clone size, CDR3 DNA, CDR3 protein. A D gene is named only where the DNA matches it firmly. Not every row has a clone size; where given, it reads once, few, many or a size class.

D gene: .; J gene: TRBJ2-5; V gene: TRBV10-3; clone size: .; CDR3 DNA: TGTGCCAGCAGGGTTGGGATACAAGAGACCCAGTACTTC; CDR3 protein: CASRVGIQETQYF
D gene: .; J gene: TRBJ2-1; V gene: TRBV19; clone size: .; CDR3 DNA: TGTGCCAGTAGTAACCCGACTAGTAAGGATGAGCAGTTCTTC; CDR3 protein: CASSNPTSKDEQFF
D gene: .; J gene: TRBJ1-3; V gene: TRBV6-5; clone size: .; CDR3 DNA: TGTGCCAGCAGTGAGAAGAGGTCTGGAAACACCATATATTTT; CDR3 protein: CASSEKRSGNTIYF
D gene: TRBD1; J gene: TRBJ2-7; V gene: TRBV6-5; clone size: .; CDR3 DNA: TGTGCCAGCGCAATATCCGGGACAGGGCCTTACGAGCAGTACTTC; CDR3 protein: CASAISGTGPYEQYF
D gene: TRBD2; J gene: TRBJ2-2; V gene: TRBV7-6; clone size: .; CDR3 DNA: TGTGCCAGCAGCTTACTAGCGGGAGGGCCGATCTCGGGCACCGGGGAGCTGTTTTTT; CDR3 protein: CASSLLAGGPISGTGELFF
D gene: .; J gene: TRBJ2-2; V gene: TRBV7-2; clone size: once; CDR3 DNA: TGTGCCAGCAGCTCCGCGGGCCCCGGGGAGCTGTTTTTT; CDR3 protein: CASSSAGPGELFF
D gene: TRBD2; J gene: TRBJ2-5; V gene: TRBV5-4; clone size: once; CDR3 DNA: TGTGCCAGCAGCATGGGGACTAGCGGGGGCCAAGAGACCCAGTACTTC; CDR3 protein: CASSMGTSGGQETQYF
D gene: .; J gene: TRBJ1-1; V gene: TRBV27; clone size: .; CDR3 DNA: TGTGCCAGCAGTCACGGGGAAAACACTGAAGCTTTCTTT; CDR3 protein: CASSHGENTEAFF
D gene: .; J gene: TRBJ1-5; V gene: TRBV21-1; clone size: .; CDR3 DNA: TGTGCCACCAGCGCCGGACGGCTCAATCAGCCCCAGCATTTT; CDR3 protein: CATSAGRLNQPQHF
D gene: .; J gene: TRBJ1-1; V gene: TRBV30; clone size: once; CDR3 DNA: TGTGCCTGGAATAGGGGCTCGAACACTGAAGCTTTCTTT; CDR3 protein: CAWNRGSNTEAFF
D gene: .; J gene: TRBJ2-1; V gene: TRBV25-1; clone size: .; CDR3 DNA: TGTGCCAGCACAGAACAGGGTCCCAAGGAGCAGTTCTTC; CDR3 protein: CASTEQGPKEQFF
D gene: .; J gene: TRBJ2-7; V gene: TRBV10-3; clone size: .; CDR3 DNA: TGTGCCATCAGTGAGTCGACCCTCGGAAGGGAGCAGTACTTC; CDR3 protein: CAISESTLGREQYF
D gene: TRBD1; J gene: TRBJ2-4; V gene: TRBV5-1; clone size: few; CDR3 DNA: TGCGCCAGCAGCTTGGATATGTGGGACAGGGGCCAACCAGCCAAAAACATTCAGTACTTC; CDR3 protein: CASSLDMWDRGQPAKNIQYF
D gene: TRBD1; J gene: TRBJ1-5; V gene: TRBV11-2; clone size: .; CDR3 DNA: TGTGCCAGCAGCTTAGGTGTAGGGACAGGGAAGACTCAGCCCCAGCATTTT; CDR3 protein: CASSLGVGTGKTQPQHF
D gene: .; J gene: TRBJ2-1; V gene: TRBV4-2; clone size: .; CDR3 DNA: TGTGCCAGCAGCCAGGCCTATTCGGGTGCACTGAGCTCCTACAATGAGCAGTTCTTC; CDR3 protein: CASSQAYSGALSSYNEQFF
D gene: .; J gene: TRBJ2-3; V gene: TRBV7-9; clone size: .; CDR3 DNA: TGTGCCAGCAGCTTATCCCTTTCTGGCGGTGGCACAGATACGCAGTATTTT; CDR3 protein: CASSLSLSGGGTDTQYF
D gene: TRBD2; J gene: TRBJ2-7; V gene: TRBV4-2; clone size: .; CDR3 DNA: TGTGCCAGCAGCCCCACAAGGGAGGGCTCCTACGAGCAGTACTTC; CDR3 protein: CASSPTREGSYEQYF
D gene: .; J gene: TRBJ1-5; V gene: TRBV28; clone size: .; CDR3 DNA: TGTGCCAGCAGTTCGGGGGGTACCAATCAGCCCCAGCATTTT; CDR3 protein: CASSSGGTNQPQHF
D gene: TRBD1; J gene: TRBJ2-3; V gene: TRBV5-1; clone size: .; CDR3 DNA: TGCGCCAGCAGCAAGGGACAGGGCACAGATACGCAGTATTTT; CDR3 protein: CASSKGQGTDTQYF
D gene: .; J gene: TRBJ2-1; V gene: TRBV6-5; clone size: .; CDR3 DNA: TGTGCCAGCAGCCCATGGAGTGGGAACAATGAGCAGTTCTTC; CDR3 protein: CASSPWSGNNEQFF
D gene: TRBD2; J gene: TRBJ2-1; V gene: TRBV5-4; clone size: .; CDR3 DNA: TGTGCCAGCAGCTGGCGTAGCGGGAGTACCAATGAGCAGTTCTTC; CDR3 protein: CASSWRSGSTNEQFF
D gene: TRBD1; J gene: TRBJ1-4; V gene: TRBV7-6; clone size: .; CDR3 DNA: TGTGCCAGCAGCCAGGGACAGGGGGCGTCTAATGAAAAACTGTTTTTT; CDR3 protein: CASSQGQGASNEKLFF
D gene: .; J gene: TRBJ2-2; V gene: TRBV28; clone size: .; CDR3 DNA: TGTGCCAGCAGTTTAAGTCGACAGGCGCTCACCGGGGAGCTGTTTTTT; CDR3 protein: CASSLSRQALTGELFF
D gene: TRBD1; J gene: TRBJ2-3; V gene: TRBV15; clone size: .; CDR3 DNA: TGTGCCACCAGCAGAGAGGTTACAGGGGTGACAGATACGCAGTATTTT; CDR3 protein: CATSREVTGVTDTQYF
D gene: .; J gene: TRBJ2-7; V gene: TRBV4-3; clone size: once; CDR3 DNA: TGCGCCAGCAGCCAAGAAACGTACTCCCTCGAGCAGTACTTC; CDR3 protein: CASSQETYSLEQYF
D gene: .; J gene: TRBJ1-1; V gene: TRBV4-3; clone size: .; CDR3 DNA: TGCGCCAGCAGCCAAGAAGGAGGGCAGAGGACTGAAGCTTTCTTT; CDR3 protein: CASSQEGGQRTEAFF
D gene: TRBD1; J gene: TRBJ1-5; V gene: TRBV4-1; clone size: .; CDR3 DNA: TGCGCCAGCAGCCAATTCGCTGGGACAGAAAGTAGCAATCAGCCCCAGCATTTT; CDR3 protein: CASSQFAGTESSNQPQHF
D gene: TRBD2; J gene: TRBJ2-1; V gene: TRBV7-2; clone size: few; CDR3 DNA: TGTGCCAGCAGTGAATCGGGGGGGACCAATGAGCAGTTCTTC; CDR3 protein: CASSESGGTNEQFF
D gene: .; J gene: TRBJ2-2; V gene: TRBV6-6; clone size: .; CDR3 DNA: TGTGCCAGCATTAAAACGGGCGGGGAGCTGTTTTTT; CDR3 protein: CASIKTGGELFF
D gene: TRBD2; J gene: TRBJ2-1; V gene: TRBV7-2; clone size: .; CDR3 DNA: TGTGCCAGCAGCTCCCATAGCGGGGGGGTTTCCTACAATGAGCAGTTCTTC; CDR3 protein: CASSSHSGGVSYNEQFF
D gene: TRBD1; J gene: TRBJ2-2; V gene: TRBV4-1; clone size: once; CDR3 DNA: TGCGCCAGCAGCCATTGGGACAGGTCTAACACCGGGGAGCTGTTTTTT; CDR3 protein: CASSHWDRSNTGELFF
D gene: .; J gene: TRBJ2-2; V gene: TRBV5-1; clone size: .; CDR3 DNA: TGCGCCAGCAGCCCTGGGACGGAGAACACCGGGGAGCTGCTTTTT; CDR3 protein: CASSPGTENTGELLF
D gene: TRBD1; J gene: TRBJ2-7; V gene: TRBV27; clone size: once; CDR3 DNA: TGTGCCAGCAGTTTATCCCGGGACAGGGTCTACGAGCAGTACTTC; CDR3 protein: CASSLSRDRVYEQYF
D gene: .; J gene: TRBJ2-1; V gene: TRBV28; clone size: .; CDR3 DNA: TGTGCCAGCAGTTTAGGTAAGGGTGAGCAGTTCTTC; CDR3 protein: CASSLGKGEQFF
D gene: .; J gene: TRBJ2-4; V gene: TRBV20-1; clone size: .; CDR3 DNA: TGCAGTGCTAGTTTTGTCAACATTCAGTACTTC; CDR3 protein: CSASFVNIQYF
D gene: TRBD2; J gene: TRBJ2-5; V gene: TRBV28; clone size: .; CDR3 DNA: TGTGCCAGCAAGAAGGGGACTAGCCAAGAGACCCAGTACTTC; CDR3 protein: CASKKGTSQETQYF
D gene: .; J gene: TRBJ2-5; V gene: TRBV21-1; clone size: .; CDR3 DNA: TGTGCCACGGCCGAAAGATCCATTTCGTTTTCTGAGACCCAGTACTTC; CDR3 protein: CATAERSISFSETQYF
D gene: .; J gene: TRBJ1-2; V gene: TRBV6-6; clone size: .; CDR3 DNA: TGTGCCAGCAGTTACGGTCAGGGTGGCTATGGCTACACCTTC; CDR3 protein: CASSYGQGGYGYTF
D gene: .; J gene: TRBJ2-7; V gene: TRBV28; clone size: .; CDR3 DNA: TGTGCCAGCACCATGAACTACGAGCAGTACTTC; CDR3 protein: CASTMNYEQYF
D gene: .; J gene: TRBJ2-1; V gene: TRBV28; clone size: .; CDR3 DNA: TGTGCCAGCAGTCCCCCCCGGTCCTACAATGAGCAGTTCTTC; CDR3 protein: CASSPPRSYNEQFF
D gene: .; J gene: TRBJ1-1; V gene: TRBV9; clone size: .; CDR3 DNA: TGTGCCAGCAGCGTAGCGGGGGAGGGCGAAGCTTTCTTT; CDR3 protein: CASSVAGEGEAFF
D gene: .; J gene: TRBJ2-5; V gene: TRBV10-3; clone size: .; CDR3 DNA: TGTGCCATCAGTGACGACTGGGAGACCCAGTACTTC; CDR3 protein: CAISDDWETQYF
D gene: TRBD1; J gene: TRBJ1-2; V gene: TRBV14; clone size: once; CDR3 DNA: TGTGCCAGCAGCCAAAGGGTAACAGGGGGATTAGATGGCTACACCTTC; CDR3 protein: CASSQRVTGGLDGYTF
D gene: .; J gene: TRBJ2-7; V gene: TRBV6-5; clone size: .; CDR3 DNA: TGTGCCAGCAGTTACCGCCCAGGGAGGGGGAACGAGCAGTACTTC; CDR3 protein: CASSYRPGRGNEQYF
D gene: TRBD1; J gene: TRBJ2-3; V gene: TRBV7-8; clone size: .; CDR3 DNA: TGTGCCAGCAGCTTAAACAGGGGTACAGATACGCAGTATTTT; CDR3 protein: CASSLNRGTDTQYF
D gene: TRBD1; J gene: TRBJ2-3; V gene: TRBV25-1; clone size: .; CDR3 DNA: TGTGCCAGCAGTGGACCGGGACAGGGGTTGGGCACAGATACGCAGTATTTT; CDR3 protein: CASSGPGQGLGTDTQYF
D gene: TRBD2; J gene: TRBJ2-5; V gene: TRBV2; clone size: .; CDR3 DNA: TGTGCCAGCAGTGAGCGGACGGGGGGAGGGAAGACCCAGTACTTC; CDR3 protein: CASSERTGGGKTQYF
D gene: TRBD1; J gene: TRBJ2-3; V gene: TRBV5-1; clone size: .; CDR3 DNA: TGCGCCAGCGGACAGGTTACAGATACGCAGTATTTT; CDR3 protein: CASGQVTDTQYF
D gene: .; J gene: TRBJ2-6; V gene: TRBV19; clone size: .; CDR3 DNA: TGTGCCAGTAGCGACAGCCTCTCTGGGGCCAACGTCCTGACTTTC; CDR3 protein: CASSDSLSGANVLTF
D gene: TRBD1; J gene: TRBJ2-7; V gene: TRBV28; clone size: .; CDR3 DNA: TGTGCCAGCAGTTTCGTACAGGGGTGGAGTGAGCAGTACTTC; CDR3 protein: CASSFVQGWSEQYF
D gene: TRBD2; J gene: TRBJ2-5; V gene: TRBV4-2; clone size: .; CDR3 DNA: TGTGCCAGCAGCCAAGATCTCCTAGCGGGGGGGAATCCTTCAGAGACCCAGTACTTC; CDR3 protein: CASSQDLLAGGNPSETQYF
D gene: TRBD2; J gene: TRBJ2-6; V gene: TRBV7-3; clone size: few; CDR3 DNA: TGTGCCAGCACGACAACTAGCGCTGGGGCCAACGTCCTGACTTTC; CDR3 protein: CASTTTSAGANVLTF
D gene: .; J gene: TRBJ2-5; V gene: TRBV7-9; clone size: .; CDR3 DNA: TGTGCCAGCGGACCCGGGACATCACAAGAGACCCAGTACTTC; CDR3 protein: CASGPGTSQETQYF
D gene: TRBD2; J gene: TRBJ2-2; V gene: TRBV6-5; clone size: .; CDR3 DNA: TGTGCCAGCACTAGCGGGGGGAACACCGGGGAGCTGTTTTTT; CDR3 protein: CASTSGGNTGELFF
D gene: .; J gene: TRBJ2-3; V gene: TRBV11-2; clone size: .; CDR3 DNA: TGTGCCAGCAGCTTAATCAGGGCGGATACGCAGTATTTT; CDR3 protein: CASSLIRADTQYF
D gene: TRBD1; J gene: TRBJ2-3; V gene: TRBV28; clone size: .; CDR3 DNA: TGTGCCAGCAGTTCAACAGGGGTCACAGATACGCAGTATTTT; CDR3 protein: CASSSTGVTDTQYF
D gene: .; J gene: TRBJ1-2; V gene: TRBV7-9; clone size: .; CDR3 DNA: TGTGCCAGCAGCTTAGCGCCAACAGGCCATAACTATGGCTACACCTTC; CDR3 protein: CASSLAPTGHNYGYTF
D gene: .; J gene: TRBJ1-2; V gene: TRBV14; clone size: .; CDR3 DNA: TGTGCCAGCAGCTCACAGAGTCGGATGAACTATGGCTACACCTTC; CDR3 protein: CASSSQSRMNYGYTF
D gene: .; J gene: TRBJ2-2; V gene: TRBV7-2; clone size: .; CDR3 DNA: TGTGCCAGCAGCGGGCCGTACACCGGGGAGCTGTTTTTT; CDR3 protein: CASSGPYTGELFF